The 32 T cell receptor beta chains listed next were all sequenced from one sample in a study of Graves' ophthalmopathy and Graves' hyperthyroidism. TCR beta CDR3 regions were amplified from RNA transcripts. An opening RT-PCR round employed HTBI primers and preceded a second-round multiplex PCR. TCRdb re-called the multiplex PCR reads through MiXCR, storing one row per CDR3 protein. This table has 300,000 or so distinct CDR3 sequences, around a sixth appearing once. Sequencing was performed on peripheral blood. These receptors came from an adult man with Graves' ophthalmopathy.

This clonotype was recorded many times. The CDR3 region has the DNA TGCAGTGCTAGAGGTGGGCCGGGGCAGGCAAACTATGGCTACACCTTC. This translates into CSARGGPGQANYGYTF. The chain couples TRBV20-1 to TRBJ1-2, with D maybe TRBD1 (5 bases). The CDR3 is 16 amino acids. The germline V and J ends were trimmed by 1 base and 2 bases, with 17 bases remaining between them. Germline V gene data show CDR1 as DFQATT and CDR2 as SNEGSKA (reference sequence).

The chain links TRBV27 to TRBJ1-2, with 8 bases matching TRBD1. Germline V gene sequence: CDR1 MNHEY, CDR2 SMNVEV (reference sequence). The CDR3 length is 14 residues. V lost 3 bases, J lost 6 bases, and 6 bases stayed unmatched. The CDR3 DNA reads TGTGCCAGCAGTTTTAGGACAGGGACGGATGGCTACACCTTC. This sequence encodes CASSFRTGTDGYTF.

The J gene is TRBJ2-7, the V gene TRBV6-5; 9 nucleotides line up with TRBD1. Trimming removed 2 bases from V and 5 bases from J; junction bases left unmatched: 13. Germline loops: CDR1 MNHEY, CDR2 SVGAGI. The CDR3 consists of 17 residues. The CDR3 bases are TGTGCCAGCAGTTACCGGGGACCCGAGGACAGGGGAAACGAGCAGTACTTC. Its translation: CASSYRGPEDRGNEQYF.

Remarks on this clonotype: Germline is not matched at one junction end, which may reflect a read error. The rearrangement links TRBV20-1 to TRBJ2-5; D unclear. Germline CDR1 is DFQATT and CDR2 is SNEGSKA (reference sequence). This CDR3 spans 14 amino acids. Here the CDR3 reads CSAISLGYQETQYF. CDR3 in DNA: TGCAGTGCTATATCTCTCGGGTACCAAGAGACTCAGTACTTC.

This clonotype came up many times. The CDR3 is CASTIRTEAFF. In DNA form, the CDR3 reads TGTGCCAGCACGATTCGAACTGAAGCTTTCTTT. The chain carries TRBV2 and TRBJ1-1; no clear D gene. CDR1 SNHLY and CDR2 FYNNEI come from the germline V gene. V lost 7 bases to trimming and J lost 5 bases, with 8 bases between them. There are 11 residues in the CDR3.

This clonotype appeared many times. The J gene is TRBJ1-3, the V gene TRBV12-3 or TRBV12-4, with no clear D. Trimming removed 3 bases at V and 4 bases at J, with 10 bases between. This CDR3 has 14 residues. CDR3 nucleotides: TGTGCCAGCAGTTTTCGGGTGGGAGGAAACACCATATATTTT. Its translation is CASSFRVGGNTIYF.

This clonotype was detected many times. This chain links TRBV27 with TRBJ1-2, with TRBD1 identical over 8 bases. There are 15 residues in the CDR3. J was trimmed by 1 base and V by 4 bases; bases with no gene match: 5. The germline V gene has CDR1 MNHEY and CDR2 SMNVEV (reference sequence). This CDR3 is CASSSQGAFNYGYTF. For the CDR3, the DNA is TGTGCCAGCAGTTCGCAGGGGGCTTTTAACTATGGCTACACCTTC.

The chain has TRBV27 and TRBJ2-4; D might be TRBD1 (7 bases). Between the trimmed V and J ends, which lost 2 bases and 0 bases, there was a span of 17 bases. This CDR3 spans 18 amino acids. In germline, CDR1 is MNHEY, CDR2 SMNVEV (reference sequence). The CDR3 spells CASSLLGGTALAKNIQYF. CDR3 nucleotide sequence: TGTGCCAGCAGTTTACTAGGAGGGACAGCCTTAGCCAAAAACATTCAGTACTTC.

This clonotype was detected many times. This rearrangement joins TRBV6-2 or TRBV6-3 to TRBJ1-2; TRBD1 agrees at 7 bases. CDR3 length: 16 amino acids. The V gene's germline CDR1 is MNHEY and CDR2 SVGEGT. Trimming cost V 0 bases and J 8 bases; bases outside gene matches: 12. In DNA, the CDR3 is TGTGCCAGCAGTTACTCGAGTGAGGGACAGAGGAGGGGCTACACCTTC. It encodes CASSYSSEGQRRGYTF.

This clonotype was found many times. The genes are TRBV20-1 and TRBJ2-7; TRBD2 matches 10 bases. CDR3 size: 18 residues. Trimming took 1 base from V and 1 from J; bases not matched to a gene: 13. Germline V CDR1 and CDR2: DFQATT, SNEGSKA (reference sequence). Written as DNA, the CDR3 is TGCAGTGCTAGAGCTCCTAAATTAACTAGCGGGGTGTCCTACGAGCAGTACTTC. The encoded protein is CSARAPKLTSGVSYEQYF.

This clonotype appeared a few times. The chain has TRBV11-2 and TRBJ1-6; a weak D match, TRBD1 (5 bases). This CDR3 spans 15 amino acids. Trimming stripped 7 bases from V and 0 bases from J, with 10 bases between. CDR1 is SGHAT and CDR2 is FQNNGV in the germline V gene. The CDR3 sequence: CASTLGVSYNSPLHF. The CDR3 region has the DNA TGTGCCAGCACCTTGGGGGTCTCCTATAATTCACCCCTCCACTTT.

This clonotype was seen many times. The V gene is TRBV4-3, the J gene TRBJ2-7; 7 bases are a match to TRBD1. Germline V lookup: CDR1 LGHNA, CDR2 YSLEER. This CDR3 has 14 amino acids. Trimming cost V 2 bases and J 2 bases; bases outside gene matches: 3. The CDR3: CASSQHRGTYEQYF. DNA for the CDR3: TGCGCCAGCAGCCAACACAGGGGAACCTACGAGCAGTACTTC.

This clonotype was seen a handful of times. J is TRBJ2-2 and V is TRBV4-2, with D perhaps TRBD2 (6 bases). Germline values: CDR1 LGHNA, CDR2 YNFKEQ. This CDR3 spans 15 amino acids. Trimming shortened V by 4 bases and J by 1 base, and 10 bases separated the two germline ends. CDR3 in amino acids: CASSPRDLNTGELFF. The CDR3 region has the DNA TGTGCCAGCAGCCCCCGGGACTTGAACACCGGGGAGCTGTTTTTT.

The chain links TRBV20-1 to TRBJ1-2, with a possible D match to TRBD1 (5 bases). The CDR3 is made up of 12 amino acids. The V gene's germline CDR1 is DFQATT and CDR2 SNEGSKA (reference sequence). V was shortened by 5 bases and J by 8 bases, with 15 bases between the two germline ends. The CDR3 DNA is TGCAGTGCTCCGGATCCTTCAGGGGGCTACACCTTC. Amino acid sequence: CSAPDPSGGYTF.

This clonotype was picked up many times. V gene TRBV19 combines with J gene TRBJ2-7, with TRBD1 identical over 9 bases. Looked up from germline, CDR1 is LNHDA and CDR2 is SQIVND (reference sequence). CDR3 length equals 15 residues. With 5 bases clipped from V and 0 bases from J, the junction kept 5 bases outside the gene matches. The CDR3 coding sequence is TGTGCCAGTAGTCCAGGGACAGGGACCTCCTACGAGCAGTACTTC. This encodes CASSPGTGTSYEQYF.

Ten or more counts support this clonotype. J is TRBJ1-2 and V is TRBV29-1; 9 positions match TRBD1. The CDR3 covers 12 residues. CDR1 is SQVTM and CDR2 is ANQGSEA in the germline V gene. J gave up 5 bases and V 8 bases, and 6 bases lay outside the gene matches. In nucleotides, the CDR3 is TGCAGCACCCGGACAGGGGAATATGGCTACACCTTC. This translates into CSTRTGEYGYTF. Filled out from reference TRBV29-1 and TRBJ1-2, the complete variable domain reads SAVISQKPSRDICQRGTSLTIQCQVDSQVTMMFWYRQQPGQSLTLIATANQGSEATYESGFVIDKFPISRPNLTFSTLTVSNMSPEDSSIYLCSTRTGEYGYTFGSGTRLTVV.

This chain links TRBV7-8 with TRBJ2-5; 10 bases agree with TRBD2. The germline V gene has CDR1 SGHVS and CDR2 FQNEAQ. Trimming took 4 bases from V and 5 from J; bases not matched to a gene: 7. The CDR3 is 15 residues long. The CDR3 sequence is CASSSQAGGGETQYF. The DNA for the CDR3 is TGTGCCAGCAGCTCTCAAGCGGGAGGGGGTGAGACCCAGTACTTC.

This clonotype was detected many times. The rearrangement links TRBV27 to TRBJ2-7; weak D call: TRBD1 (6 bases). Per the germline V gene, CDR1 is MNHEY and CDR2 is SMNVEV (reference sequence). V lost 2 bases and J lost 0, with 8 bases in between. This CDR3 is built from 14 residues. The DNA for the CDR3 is TGTGCCAGCAGTTTAAAACAGGGCTCCTACGAGCAGTACTTC. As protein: CASSLKQGSYEQYF.

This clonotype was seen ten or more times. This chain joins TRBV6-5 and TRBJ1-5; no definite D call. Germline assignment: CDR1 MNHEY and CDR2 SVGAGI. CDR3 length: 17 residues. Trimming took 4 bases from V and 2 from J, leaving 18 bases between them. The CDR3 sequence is CASSSLSGSLRNQPQHF. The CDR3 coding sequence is TGTGCCAGCAGTTCCCTGAGTGGCAGCCTACGCAATCAGCCCCAGCATTTT.

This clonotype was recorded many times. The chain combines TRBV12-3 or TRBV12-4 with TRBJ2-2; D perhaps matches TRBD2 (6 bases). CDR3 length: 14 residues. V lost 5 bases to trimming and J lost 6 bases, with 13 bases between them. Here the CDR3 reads CASSPSLASGELFF. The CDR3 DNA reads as TGTGCCAGCAGTCCCTCACTAGCTTCCGGGGAGCTGTTTTTT.

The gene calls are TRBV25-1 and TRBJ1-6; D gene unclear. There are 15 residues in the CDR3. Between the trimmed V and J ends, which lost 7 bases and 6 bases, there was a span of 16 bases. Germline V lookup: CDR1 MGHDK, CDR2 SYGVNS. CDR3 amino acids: CASTGEGRANSPLHF. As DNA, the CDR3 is TGTGCCAGCACTGGTGAGGGAAGAGCTAATTCACCCCTCCACTTT. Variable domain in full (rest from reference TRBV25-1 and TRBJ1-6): EADIYQTPRYLVIGTGKKITLECSQTMGHDKMYWYQQDPGMELHLIHYSYGVNSTEKGDLSSESTVSRIRTEHFPLTLESARPSHTSQYLCASTGEGRANSPLHFGNGTRLTVT.

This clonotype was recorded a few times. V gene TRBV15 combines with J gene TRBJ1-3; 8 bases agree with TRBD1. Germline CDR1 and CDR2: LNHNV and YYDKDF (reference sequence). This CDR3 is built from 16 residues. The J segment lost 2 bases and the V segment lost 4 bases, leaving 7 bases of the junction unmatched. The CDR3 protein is CATSTRTGRAGNTIYF. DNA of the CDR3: TGTGCCACCAGCACAAGGACAGGGAGAGCTGGAAACACCATATATTTT.

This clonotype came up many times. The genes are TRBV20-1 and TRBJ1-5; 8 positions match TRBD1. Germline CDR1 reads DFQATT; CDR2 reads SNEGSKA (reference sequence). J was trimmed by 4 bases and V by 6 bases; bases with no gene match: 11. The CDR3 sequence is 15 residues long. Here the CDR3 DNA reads TGCAGTGCCCCCGGACAGGGAATAAGAAATCAGCCCCAGCATTTT. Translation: CSAPGQGIRNQPQHF.

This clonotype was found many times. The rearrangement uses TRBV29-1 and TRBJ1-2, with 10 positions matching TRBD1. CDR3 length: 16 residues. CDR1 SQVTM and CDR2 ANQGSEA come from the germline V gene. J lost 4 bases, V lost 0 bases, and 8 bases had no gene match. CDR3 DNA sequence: TGCAGCGTTGAAGAATCAAGACAGGGGGCTGGCTATGGCTACACCTTC. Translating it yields CSVEESRQGAGYGYTF.

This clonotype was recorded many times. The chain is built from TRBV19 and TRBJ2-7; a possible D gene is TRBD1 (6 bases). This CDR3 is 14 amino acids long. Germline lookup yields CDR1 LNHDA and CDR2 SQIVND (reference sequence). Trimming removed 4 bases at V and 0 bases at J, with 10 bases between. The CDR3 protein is CASSRTVSSYEQYF. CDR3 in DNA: TGTGCCAGTAGTAGGACAGTCAGCTCCTACGAGCAGTACTTC. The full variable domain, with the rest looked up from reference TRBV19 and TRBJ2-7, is DGGITQSPKYLFRKEGQNVTLSCEQNLNHDAMYWYRQDPGQGLRLIYYSQIVNDFQKGDIAEGYSVSREKKESFPLTVTSAQKNPTAFYLCASSRTVSSYEQYFGPGTRLTVT.

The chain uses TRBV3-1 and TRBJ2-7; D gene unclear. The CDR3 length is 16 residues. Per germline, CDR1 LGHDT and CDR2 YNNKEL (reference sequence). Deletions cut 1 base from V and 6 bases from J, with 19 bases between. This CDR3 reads CASSQVGWNDRVEQYF. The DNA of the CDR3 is TGTGCCAGCAGCCAAGTAGGTTGGAATGACCGGGTCGAGCAGTACTTC.

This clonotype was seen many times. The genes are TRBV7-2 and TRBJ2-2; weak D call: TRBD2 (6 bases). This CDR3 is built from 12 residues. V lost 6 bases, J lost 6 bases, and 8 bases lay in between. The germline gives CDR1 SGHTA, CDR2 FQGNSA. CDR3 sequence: CASRGGPGELFF. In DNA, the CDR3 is TGTGCCAGCAGGGGAGGCCCCGGGGAGCTGTTTTTT. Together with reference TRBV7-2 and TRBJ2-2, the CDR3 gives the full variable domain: GAGVSQSPSNKVTEKGKDVELRCDPISGHTALYWYRQSLGQGLEFLIYFQGNSAPDKSGLPSDRFSAERTGGSVSTLTIQRTQQEDSAVYLCASRGGPGELFFGEGSRLTVL.

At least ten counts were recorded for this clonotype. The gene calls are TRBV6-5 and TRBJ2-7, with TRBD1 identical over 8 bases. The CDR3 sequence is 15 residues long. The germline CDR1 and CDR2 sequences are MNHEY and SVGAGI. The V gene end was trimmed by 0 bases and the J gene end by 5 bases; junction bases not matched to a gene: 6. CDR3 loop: CASSYSKDRVNEQYF. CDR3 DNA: TGTGCCAGCAGTTACTCGAAGGACAGGGTAAACGAGCAGTACTTC.

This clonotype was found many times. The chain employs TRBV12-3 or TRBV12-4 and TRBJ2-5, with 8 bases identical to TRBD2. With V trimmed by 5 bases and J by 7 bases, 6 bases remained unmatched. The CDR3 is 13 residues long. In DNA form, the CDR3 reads TGTGCCAGCAGTATGTCTAGCGGGTCGACCCAGTACTTC. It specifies CASSMSSGSTQYF.

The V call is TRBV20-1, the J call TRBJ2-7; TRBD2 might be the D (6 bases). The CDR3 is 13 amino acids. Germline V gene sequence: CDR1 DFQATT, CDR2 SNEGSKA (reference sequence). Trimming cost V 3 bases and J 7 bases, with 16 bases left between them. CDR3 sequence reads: CSASVAASGEQYF. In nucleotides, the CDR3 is TGCAGTGCTAGCGTAGCGGCCTCGGGGGAGCAGTACTTC.

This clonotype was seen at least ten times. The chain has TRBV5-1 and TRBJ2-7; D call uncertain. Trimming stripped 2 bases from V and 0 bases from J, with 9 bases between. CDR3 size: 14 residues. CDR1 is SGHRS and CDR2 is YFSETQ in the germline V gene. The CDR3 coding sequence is TGCGCCAGCAGCTTCGTTGCAGACTCCTACGAGCAGTACTTC. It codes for CASSFVADSYEQYF.

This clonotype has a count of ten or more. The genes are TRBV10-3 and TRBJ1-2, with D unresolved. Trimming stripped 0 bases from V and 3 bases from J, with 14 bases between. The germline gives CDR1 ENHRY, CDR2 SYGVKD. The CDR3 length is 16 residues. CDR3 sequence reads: CAISESSRSTDYGYTF. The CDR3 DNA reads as TGTGCCATCAGTGAGTCTTCCCGGAGTACTGACTATGGCTACACCTTC.